The T cell receptor (beta chain) under discussion was sequenced for a study of T cell repertoires in cytomegalovirus infection. Study-wide background: Public TCR beta signature analysis indicated the presence of both CMV infection and matching HLA type.

One entry per CDR3 protein, called by TCRdb with MiXCR from the reads. The sample shows some 350,000 distinct CDR3 sequences, under 35% of them seen only once. V was clipped by 6 bases and J by 5 bases; unmatched bases: 7. The CDR3 sequence is 15 residues long. Looked up from germline, CDR1 is SGHAT and CDR2 is FQNNGV. A remark on this clonotype: What it binds is not known.

This material consisted of cultured PBMCs, taken from culture after CMV antigen stimulation. The sequence came from a human donor in good health (CMV status not recorded). Some clones in this sample may be carry-over from other donors' samples. The rearrangement uses TRBV11-2 and TRBJ1-6; 7 positions match TRBD1. CDR3 DNA: TGTGCCAGCAGGGCGACAGGGTTCAATAATTCACCCCTCCACTTT. Its translation: CASRATGFNNSPLHF.